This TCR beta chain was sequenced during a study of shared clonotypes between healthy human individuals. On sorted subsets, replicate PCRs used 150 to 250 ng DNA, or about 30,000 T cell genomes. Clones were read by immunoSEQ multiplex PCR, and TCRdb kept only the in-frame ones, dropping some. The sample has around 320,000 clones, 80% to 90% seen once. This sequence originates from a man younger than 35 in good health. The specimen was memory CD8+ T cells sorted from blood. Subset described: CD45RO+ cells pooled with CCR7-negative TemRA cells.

This chain's CDR3 is CASSPEVAGTDEQYF. The CDR3 nucleotides read TGCGCCAGCAGCCCCGAGGTAGCGGGGACCGACGAGCAGTACTTC. The chain has TRBV5-1 and TRBJ2-7, with 8 nucleotides matching TRBD2. After removal of 4 bases from V and 5 bases from J, the junction contained 11 bases not matched to a gene. There are 15 residues in the CDR3. Per germline, CDR1 SGHRS and CDR2 YFSETQ.